The next 30 T cell receptor beta chains were all read from a single sample in a study of T cells in Graves' hyperthyroidism and ophthalmopathy (dated by TCRdb to about 2019). Library prep was done by multiplex PCR. The data were produced on an Illumina HiSeq 2000. The TCR beta CDR3 regions were amplified from the RNA transcripts. The first round of RT-PCR for the TCR CDR3 was performed with the HTBI primer set and the Qiagen OneStep RT-PCR kit. TCRdb passed the public sequencing reads through fastp at Q25 and MiXCR, retaining productive beta sequences. Each record represents a unique CDR3 protein, reported with the most common genes and DNA among its rows. The sample contains approximately 410,000 distinct CDR3 sequences, about 15% of them found a single time. The ten largest make up over 10% of the sample. Sequencing input: blood. These TCRs come from a young man with Graves' ophthalmopathy.

This clonotype was recorded at least ten times. This rearrangement joins TRBV7-9 to TRBJ1-2; D unclear. Germline values: CDR1 SEHNR, CDR2 FQNEAQ (reference sequence). V was clipped by 3 bases and J by 6 bases, with 11 bases between them. CDR3 length: 13 amino acids. The CDR3 DNA is TGTGCCAGCAGCTTTCAGGAGAAGGATGGCTACACCTTC. This encodes CASSFQEKDGYTF.

This rearrangement joins TRBV6-2 or TRBV6-3 to TRBJ1-2, with D uncertain. V lost 7 bases to trimming and J lost 0 bases, with 9 bases between them. The CDR3 has 13 residues. Per germline, CDR1 MNHEY and CDR2 SVGEGT. The CDR3 DNA sequence: TGTGCCAGCAACGGACGGACTAACTATGGCTACACCTTC. Protein sequence: CASNGRTNYGYTF.

A remark on this clonotype: A much larger clone differs from this one at a single base, so this may be a read error. Lacking the conserved final phenylalanine or tryptophan, this CDR3 likely reflects a read error. This rearrangement joins TRBV29-1 to TRBJ2-3; TRBD2 is a possible D gene (5 bases). The CDR3 loop spans 13 amino acids. Trimming cost V 4 bases and J 3 bases, with 11 bases left between them. Germline V gene data show CDR1 as SQVTM and CDR2 as ANQGSEA. CDR3 nucleotide sequence: TGCAGCGTTGGCGAGGGCCATACAGATACGCAGTATTTA. It codes for CSVGEGHTDTQYL.

This chain links TRBV24-1 with TRBJ2-1; D remains ambiguous. CDR1 is KGHDR, CDR2 SFDVKD, per germline. V lost 5 bases and J 14 bases, leaving 21 bases between the germline ends. The CDR3 contains 14 residues. The CDR3 loop reads CATSGKGKGNGEFF. The CDR3 DNA is TGTGCCACCAGTGGGAAGGGTAAGGGTAATGGGGAGTTCTTC.

This clonotype was detected ten times or more. The chain links TRBV18 to TRBJ2-5; no clear D gene. The CDR3 length is 13 residues. From germline, CDR1 is KGHSH and CDR2 LQKENI. Trimming took off 1 base at V and 5 bases at J, with 8 bases between the two ends. For the CDR3, the DNA is TGTGCCAGCTCACCACTGGTAGGGGAGACCCAGTACTTC. It yields the protein CASSPLVGETQYF.

Ten or more counts support this clonotype. This rearrangement joins TRBV7-6 to TRBJ2-5; D gene uncertain. The germline V gene encodes CDR1 SGHVS and CDR2 FNYEAQ. The V end lost 1 base, the J end lost 1 base, and 7 bases lay between the germline ends. The CDR3 covers 14 residues. CDR3 region: CASSLGLPQETQYF. The CDR3 nucleotides are TGTGCCAGCAGCTTAGGACTGCCCCAAGAGACCCAGTACTTC. The complete variable domain, with remaining parts taken from reference TRBV7-6 and TRBJ2-5, reads GAGVSQSPRYKVTKRGQDVALRCDPISGHVSLYWYRQALGQGPEFLTYFNYEAQQDKSGLPNDRFSAERPEGSISTLTIQRTEQRDSAMYRCASSLGLPQETQYFGPGTRLLVL.

In its sample, this clonotype was seen a few times. The chain employs TRBV24-1 and TRBJ2-1; no definite D call. This CDR3 has 11 residues. The V gene's germline CDR1 is KGHDR and CDR2 SFDVKD. Trimming stripped 5 bases from V and 11 bases from J, with 9 bases between. The CDR3 here is CATSVGHQQFF. CDR3 coding DNA: TGTGCCACCAGTGTTGGTCATCAGCAGTTCTTC.

Ten or more counts support this clonotype. The chain couples TRBV29-1 to TRBJ1-2; tentatively, D is TRBD1 (6 bases). Germline-derived CDR1 and CDR2 are SQVTM and ANQGSEA. The V end lost 3 bases, the J end lost 8 bases, and 10 bases lay between the germline ends. CDR3 length: 11 residues. The CDR3 nucleotides read TGCAGCGTTGACAGGGGAGGAGGCTACACCTTC. Its translation is CSVDRGGGYTF.

The chain recombines TRBV30 with TRBJ2-7; D assignment may be TRBD1 or TRBD2 (5 bases each). From germline, CDR1 is GTSNPN and CDR2 SVGIG (reference sequence). Trimming removed 0 bases at V and 5 bases at J, with 14 bases between. The length of the CDR3 is 14 residues. The CDR3 DNA reads TGTGCCTGGAGTGTGTGGGGGTCCACCCACGAGCAGTACTTC. Translated, it gives CAWSVWGSTHEQYF. The variable domain in full, with the rest retrieved from reference TRBV30 and TRBJ2-7, is SQTIHQWPATLVQPVGSPLSLECTVEGTSNPNLYWYRQAAGRGLQLLFYSVGIGQISSEVPQNLSASRPQDRQFILSSKKLLLSDSGFYLCAWSVWGSTHEQYFGPGTRLTVT.

This clonotype was counted at least ten times. The CDR3: CASSLDSRNTIYF. As DNA, the CDR3 is TGTGCCAGCAGCTTAGACAGCAGAAACACCATATATTTT. The genes are TRBV11-3 and TRBJ1-3; D remains ambiguous. This CDR3 contains 13 residues. Germline V gene data show CDR1 as SGHNT and CDR2 as YENEEA. Trimming removed 0 bases at V and 5 bases at J, with 5 bases between.

This clonotype has at least ten counts. This chain connects TRBV6-1 to TRBJ2-7; 7 bases are shared with TRBD2. The length of the CDR3 is 14 residues. Per the germline V gene, CDR1 is MNHNS and CDR2 is SASEGT. Unmatched junction bases numbered 8, after V lost 6 bases and J lost 3 bases. The CDR3, as DNA: TGTGCCAGCAGGGTGGGGCCTAGCGGCTACGAGCAGTACTTC. Its translation is CASRVGPSGYEQYF.

This sequence joins TRBV30 and TRBJ2-3, with D unclear. Germline-derived CDR1 and CDR2 are GTSNPN and SVGIG (reference sequence). Trimming left V 2 bases short and J 0 bases short, with 12 bases between. The CDR3 is made up of 15 amino acids. The CDR3 here is CAWSYSVTSTDTQYF. The DNA for the CDR3 is TGTGCCTGGAGTTACAGCGTTACTAGCACAGATACGCAGTATTTT.

The sample holds many counts of this clonotype. The chain has TRBV18 and TRBJ1-4; no clear D. Germline values: CDR1 KGHSH, CDR2 LQKENI. The V end lost 6 bases, the J end lost 0 bases, and 5 bases lay between the germline ends. This CDR3 is 13 amino acids long. The CDR3 spells CASSEATNEKLFF. The DNA of the CDR3 is TGTGCCAGCTCTGAGGCAACTAATGAAAAACTGTTTTTT.

The V call is TRBV6-2 or TRBV6-3, the J call TRBJ2-5, with D possibly TRBD1 on 6 matching bases. Germline CDR1 is MNHEY and CDR2 is SVGEGT. V dropped 4 bases and J dropped 7 bases, with 16 bases sitting between them. CDR3 length: 14 residues. The CDR3 protein is CASSSYMGAGTQYF. In DNA form, the CDR3 reads TGTGCCAGCAGTTCTTACATGGGGGCAGGGACCCAGTACTTC.

This clonotype occurred many times. The chain employs TRBV5-1 and TRBJ2-3; D is undetermined. From germline, CDR1 is SGHRS and CDR2 YFSETQ. V was shortened by 2 bases and J by 1 base, with 8 bases between the two germline ends. The CDR3 runs 14 residues. The DNA of the CDR3 is TGCGCCAGCAGCTTTCAGCCGGGCACAGATACGCAGTATTTT. It codes for CASSFQPGTDTQYF.

This clonotype was seen a handful of times. V usage is TRBV20-1 and J usage is TRBJ2-7; D is unresolved. This CDR3 comprises 14 residues. The germline gives CDR1 DFQATT, CDR2 SNEGSKA (reference sequence). V lost 0 bases and J 1 base, leaving 10 bases between the germline ends. CDR3 nucleotides: TGCAGTGCTAGAGATCCTAAGGCATCCTACGAGCAGTACTTC. Protein product: CSARDPKASYEQYF.

This clonotype came up many times. J is TRBJ2-1 and V is TRBV12-3 or TRBV12-4; 13 bases match TRBD2. CDR3 length: 14 amino acids. The trim removed 5 bases at V and 8 bases at J, leaving 3 bases unmatched. CDR3 sequence (DNA): TGTGCCAGCAGTACTAGCGGGGGGGGGGATGAGCAGTTCTTC. Translating it yields CASSTSGGGDEQFF.

This rearrangement joins TRBV5-1 to TRBJ2-6; D is possibly TRBD2 (6 bases). Between the trimmed V and J ends, which lost 4 bases and 0 bases, there was a span of 8 bases. Germline V gene sequence: CDR1 SGHRS, CDR2 YFSETQ. The CDR3 consists of 15 residues. The CDR3 DNA follows: TGCGCCAGCAGCGCCGGGGGCTCTGGGGCCAACGTCCTGACTTTC. As protein: CASSAGGSGANVLTF.

There are a few counts of this clonotype. This chain joins TRBV5-4 and TRBJ2-7, with unresolved D. Trimming pared 2 bases from V and 1 base from J, leaving 13 bases between. The CDR3 has 15 residues. The germline CDR1 and CDR2 sequences are SGHNT and YYREEE (reference sequence). CDR3 bases: TGTGCCAGCAGCTTAATCGGCTCCAGGTCCTACGAGCAGTACTTC. This encodes CASSLIGSRSYEQYF.

In its sample, this clonotype was seen many times. The gene calls are TRBV27 and TRBJ2-7; possibly TRBD2 for D (5 bases). CDR3 length: 15 amino acids. V lost 6 bases, J lost 0 bases, and 15 bases lay in between. The germline V gene encodes CDR1 MNHEY and CDR2 SMNVEV (reference sequence). CDR3: CASRPETGSSYEQYF. The DNA for the CDR3 is TGTGCCAGCAGACCTGAGACGGGGAGCTCCTACGAGCAGTACTTC.

The chain carries TRBV2 and TRBJ2-1; D call uncertain. The CDR3 consists of 15 residues. The germline V gene has CDR1 SNHLY and CDR2 FYNNEI. V lost 10 bases and J 9 bases, leaving 25 bases between the germline ends. The CDR3 DNA reads as TGTGCCACCAGCGATGATGGGGTACAATTCGGTGAGCAGTTCTTC. Its translation: CATSDDGVQFGEQFF.

The rearrangement links TRBV25-1 to TRBJ1-2, with 7 bases matching TRBD1. The V and J ends lost 9 bases and 4 bases, in that order; junction bases with no gene match: 14. The germline V gene encodes CDR1 MGHDK and CDR2 SYGVNS. The CDR3 consists of 15 residues. The CDR3 nucleotides read TGTGCCAGTGAGGGGGAGGGGGCGGGAAGCTATGGCTACACCTTC. As protein: CASEGEGAGSYGYTF.

As regards this clonotype: This may be a read error, as it is one base from a much larger clone. This chain connects TRBV9 to TRBJ2-1, with D possibly TRBD2 on 5 matching bases. Germline CDR1 and CDR2: SGDLS and YYNGEE. The CDR3 totals 13 residues. CDR3 nucleotides: TGTGCCAGCAGCGCCGGGGATGCCAATGCGCAGTTCTTC. This sequence encodes CASSAGDANAQFF.

There are many counts of this clonotype. This sequence joins TRBV18 and TRBJ1-1, with D hard to call. Deletions cut 2 bases from V and 7 bases from J, with 11 bases between. This CDR3 comprises 13 residues. CDR1 and CDR2 (germline): KGHSH, LQKENI. CDR3 amino acids: CASSPASGVEAFF. As DNA, the CDR3 is TGTGCCAGCTCACCAGCATCCGGGGTTGAAGCTTTCTTT.

This clonotype was picked up a small number of times. V and J are TRBV19 and TRBJ1-1, with TRBD1 as a possible D gene (6 bases). The length of the CDR3 is 14 residues. The V end was cut by 3 bases, the J end by 4 bases, with 12 bases between. Germline assignment: CDR1 LNHDA and CDR2 SQIVND (reference sequence). The DNA for the CDR3 is TGTGCCAGTAGTATGGACAGAAAACCCACTGAAGCTTTCTTT. Its protein product is CASSMDRKPTEAFF.

The sample holds a few counts of this clonotype. The chain is built from TRBV4-2 and TRBJ1-2, with D possibly matching TRBD1 (6 bases). The V gene's germline CDR1 is LGHNA and CDR2 YNFKEQ. Between the trimmed V and J ends, which lost 2 bases and 4 bases, there was a span of 29 bases. The CDR3 runs to 20 residues. The CDR3 protein is CASSQRPTGLKAGDLYGYTF. CDR3 DNA: TGTGCCAGCAGCCAACGACCAACAGGGTTAAAGGCAGGGGATCTCTATGGCTACACCTTC.

This clonotype was counted at least ten times. This chain joins TRBV7-9 and TRBJ2-1, with D perhaps matching TRBD1 or TRBD2 (5 bases each). V was trimmed by 6 bases and J by 8 bases, leaving 17 bases between them. CDR3 length: 14 residues. The germline CDR1 and CDR2 sequences are SEHNR and FQNEAQ (reference sequence). This chain's CDR3 is CASRLEGQLHEQFF. Here the CDR3 DNA reads TGTGCCAGCAGACTTGAGGGGCAACTGCATGAGCAGTTCTTC.

A word on this clonotype: A much bigger clone sits one base away, suggesting this may be a read error. The chain recombines TRBV7-9 with TRBJ2-7, with 12 bases aligning to TRBD1. V gave up 5 bases and J gave up 9 bases; unmatched junction bases: 11. Germline values: CDR1 SEHNR, CDR2 FQNEAQ (reference sequence). The CDR3 contains 15 residues. CDR3 nucleotide sequence: TGTGCCAGCAGCAGATCCGGGACAGGGGGCTATGGGCAGTACTTC. This translates into CASSRSGTGGYGQYF.

This clonotype was counted many times. The chain recombines TRBV7-2 with TRBJ1-2; D might be TRBD1 (5 bases). The ends were cut back, 1 base at V and 5 bases at J, with 14 bases in the middle. The CDR3 runs 15 residues. Germline loops: CDR1 SGHTA, CDR2 FQGNSA. CDR3 DNA: TGTGCCAGCAGCTTAGAAGGTGGGGGGTCGTATGGCTACACCTTC. Protein product: CASSLEGGGSYGYTF.

This clonotype was detected ten times or more. At one of its ends the junction is not consistent with the germline gene, which may arise from a read error. The gene calls are TRBV11-3 and TRBJ2-5, with 9 bases fitting TRBD2. The CDR3 is 16 residues long. Germline CDR1 is SGHNT and CDR2 is YENEEA. This CDR3 is CASSLVGGGVGETQCF. The CDR3 coding sequence is TGTGCCAGCAGCTTAGTCGGCGGGGGGGTGGGAGAGACCCAGTGCTTC. The full variable domain, rest sourced from reference TRBV11-3 and TRBJ2-5, is EAGVVQSPRYKIIEKKQPVAFWCNPISGHNTLYWYLQNLGQGPELLIRYENEEAVDDSQLPKDRFSAERLKGVDSTLKIQPAELGDSAVYLCASSLVGGGVGETQCFGPGTRLLVL.